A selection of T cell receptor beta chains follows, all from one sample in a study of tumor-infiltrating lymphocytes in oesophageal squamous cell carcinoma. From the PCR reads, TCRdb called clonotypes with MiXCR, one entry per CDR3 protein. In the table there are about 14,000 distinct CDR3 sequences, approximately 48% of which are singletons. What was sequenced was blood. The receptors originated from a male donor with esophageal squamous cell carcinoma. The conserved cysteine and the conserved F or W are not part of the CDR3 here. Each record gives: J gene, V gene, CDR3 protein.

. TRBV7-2 ASSPTSVSYNEQF
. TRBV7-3 ASSSRLTGGEQY
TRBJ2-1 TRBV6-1 ASSLERGEQF
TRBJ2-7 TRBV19 ASSIDTPGGLYEQY
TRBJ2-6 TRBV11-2 ASSLTTVSSGANVLT
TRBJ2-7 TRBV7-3 ASSLDPASSYEQY
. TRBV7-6 ASSPGTIGETQY
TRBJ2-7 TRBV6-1 ASNSGQGAFNEQY
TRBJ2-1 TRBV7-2 ASSLVGGSFNEQF
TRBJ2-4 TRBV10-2 ASSESDKGNIQY
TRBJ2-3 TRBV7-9 ASSQLAGVPDTQY
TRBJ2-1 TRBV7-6 ASSPGDSPLH
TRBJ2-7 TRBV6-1 ASSGASYEQY
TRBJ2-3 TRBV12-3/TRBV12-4 ASRGTGTSGTTPQY
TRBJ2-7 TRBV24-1 ATSVQGPSEQY
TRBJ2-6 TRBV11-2 ASSPGGASGANVLT
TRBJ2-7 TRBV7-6 ASSNSGGSDEQY
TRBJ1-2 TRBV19 ASSAARTSNYGYT
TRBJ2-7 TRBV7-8 ASSLARDGEQY
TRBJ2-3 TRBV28 ASSTRLAGGRSTDTQY
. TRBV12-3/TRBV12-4 ASSRTVLEQY
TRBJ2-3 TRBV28 ASSLAGRTDTQY
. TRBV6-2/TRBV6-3 ASSKVKTEQY
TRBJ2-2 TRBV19 ASSLSARGELF
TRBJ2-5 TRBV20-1 SARGARGKETQY
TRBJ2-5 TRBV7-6 ASSFSRETQY
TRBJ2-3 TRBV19 ASSIRLAGSTDTQY
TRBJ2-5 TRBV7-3 ASSCPPTGRETQY
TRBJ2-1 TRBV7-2 ASSLAILARNEQF
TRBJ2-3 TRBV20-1 SCLALISTDTQY
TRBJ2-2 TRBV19 ASSGVVGRSTGELF
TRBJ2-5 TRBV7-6 ASSPTGGGGETQY
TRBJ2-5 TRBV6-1 ATRRETQY
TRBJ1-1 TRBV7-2 ASSLVDAYERLDSEAF
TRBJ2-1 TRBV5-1 ASSLATSGNEQF
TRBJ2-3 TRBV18 ASSPRPQALTDTQY
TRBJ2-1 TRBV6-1 ASRLMTSGGNNEQF
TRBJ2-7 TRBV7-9 ASSLRTGPYSYEQY
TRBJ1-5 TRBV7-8 ASSPGGGDSNQPQH
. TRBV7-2 ASSKSQGNYGYT
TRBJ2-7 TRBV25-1 ASRETEQY
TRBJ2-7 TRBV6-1 ASSSRQGFTLNEQY
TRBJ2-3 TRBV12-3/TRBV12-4 ASSPWTGETDTQY
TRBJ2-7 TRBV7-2 ASSAVRGYEQY
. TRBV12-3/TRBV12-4 ASSPYNEQY
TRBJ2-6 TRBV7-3 ASSLYGRVSPGSGANVLT
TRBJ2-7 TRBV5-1 ASSSSSGGGYEQY
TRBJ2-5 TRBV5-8 ASSLGQGGLLQETQY
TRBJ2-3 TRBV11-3 ASSLGTGPDTQY
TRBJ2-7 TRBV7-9 ASSLGGDYEQY
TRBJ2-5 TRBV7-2 ASSLVDRETQY
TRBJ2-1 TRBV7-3 ASSLSRGANNEQF
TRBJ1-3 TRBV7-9 ASSLGQGFGTGNTIY
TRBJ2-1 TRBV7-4 ASSAIPAGGVRNEQF
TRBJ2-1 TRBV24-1 ATTGTSGRLDEQF
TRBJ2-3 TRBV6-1 ASSGSGRLDTQY
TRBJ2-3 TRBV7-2 ASSSGTSGGFGADTQY
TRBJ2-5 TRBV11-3 ASSLDRQETQY
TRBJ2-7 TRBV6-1 ASSAPGGFGNEQY